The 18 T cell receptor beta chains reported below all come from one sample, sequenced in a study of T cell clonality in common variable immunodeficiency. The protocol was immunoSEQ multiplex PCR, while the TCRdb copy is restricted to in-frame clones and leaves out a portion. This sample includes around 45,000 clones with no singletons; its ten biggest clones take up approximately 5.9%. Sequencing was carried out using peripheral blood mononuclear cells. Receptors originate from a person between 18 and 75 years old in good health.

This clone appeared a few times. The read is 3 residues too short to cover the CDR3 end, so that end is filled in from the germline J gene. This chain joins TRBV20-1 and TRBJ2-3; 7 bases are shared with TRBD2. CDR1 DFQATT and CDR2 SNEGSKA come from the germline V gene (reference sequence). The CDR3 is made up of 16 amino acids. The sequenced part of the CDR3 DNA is TGCAGTGCTAGACTAACGGCGGGGGTACCTCAAGAGACG. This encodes CSARLTAGVPQET. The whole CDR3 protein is CSARLTAGVPQETQYF.

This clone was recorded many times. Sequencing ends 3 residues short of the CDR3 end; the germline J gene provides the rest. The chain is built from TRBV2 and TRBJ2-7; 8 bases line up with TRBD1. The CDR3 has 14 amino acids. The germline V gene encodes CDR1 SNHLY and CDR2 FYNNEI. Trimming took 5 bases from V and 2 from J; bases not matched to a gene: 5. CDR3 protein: CASSPGQGTYEQYF. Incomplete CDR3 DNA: TGTGCCAGCAGTCCCGGACAGGGCACCTACGAG.

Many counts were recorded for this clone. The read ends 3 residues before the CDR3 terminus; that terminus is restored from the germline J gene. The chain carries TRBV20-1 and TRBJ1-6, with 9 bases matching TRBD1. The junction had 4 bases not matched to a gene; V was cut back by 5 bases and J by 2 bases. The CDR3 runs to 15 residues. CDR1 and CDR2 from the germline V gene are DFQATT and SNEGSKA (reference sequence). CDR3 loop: CSAGQGITYNSPLHF. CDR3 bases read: TGCAGTGCTGGACAGGGGATTACCTATAATTCACCC.

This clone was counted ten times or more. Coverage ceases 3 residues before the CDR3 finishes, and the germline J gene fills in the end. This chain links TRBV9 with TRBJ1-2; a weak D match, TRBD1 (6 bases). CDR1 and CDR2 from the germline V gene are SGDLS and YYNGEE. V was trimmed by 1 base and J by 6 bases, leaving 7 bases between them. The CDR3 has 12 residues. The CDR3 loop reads CASSVTGNGYTF. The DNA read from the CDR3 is TGTGCCAGCAGCGTAACAGGGAATGGC.

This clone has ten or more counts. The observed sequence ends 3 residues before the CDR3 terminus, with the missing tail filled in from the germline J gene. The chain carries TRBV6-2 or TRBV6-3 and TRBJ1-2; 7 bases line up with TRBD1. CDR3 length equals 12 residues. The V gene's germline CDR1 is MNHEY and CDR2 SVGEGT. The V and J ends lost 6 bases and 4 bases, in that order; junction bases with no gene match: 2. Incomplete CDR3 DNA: TGTGCCAGCAGCCGGGACAGCTATGGC. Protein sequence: CASSRDSYG. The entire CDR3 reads CASSRDSYGYTF.

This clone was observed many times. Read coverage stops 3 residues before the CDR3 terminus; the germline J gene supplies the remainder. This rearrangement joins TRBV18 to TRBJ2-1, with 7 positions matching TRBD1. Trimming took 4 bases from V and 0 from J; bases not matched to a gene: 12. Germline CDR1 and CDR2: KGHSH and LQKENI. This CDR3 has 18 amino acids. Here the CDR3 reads CASSHRGSELSSYNEQFF. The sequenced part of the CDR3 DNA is TGTGCCAGCTCACACAGGGGTAGCGAGTTGAGCTCCTACAATGAG. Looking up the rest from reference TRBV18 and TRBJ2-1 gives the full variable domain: NAGVMQNPRHLVRRRGQEARLRCSPMKGHSHVYWYRQLPEEGLKFMVYLQKENIIDESGMPKERFSAEFPKEGPSILRIQQVVRGDSAAYFCASSHRGSELSSYNEQFFGPGTRLTVL.

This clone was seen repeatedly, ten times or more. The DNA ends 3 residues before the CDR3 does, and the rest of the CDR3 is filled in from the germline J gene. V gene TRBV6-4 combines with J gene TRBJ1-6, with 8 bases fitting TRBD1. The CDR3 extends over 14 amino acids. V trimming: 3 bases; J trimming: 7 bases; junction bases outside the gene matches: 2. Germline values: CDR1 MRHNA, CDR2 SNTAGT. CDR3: CASSEQGVNSPLHF. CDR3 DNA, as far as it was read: TGTGCCAGCAGTGAACAGGGGGTAAATTCACCC.

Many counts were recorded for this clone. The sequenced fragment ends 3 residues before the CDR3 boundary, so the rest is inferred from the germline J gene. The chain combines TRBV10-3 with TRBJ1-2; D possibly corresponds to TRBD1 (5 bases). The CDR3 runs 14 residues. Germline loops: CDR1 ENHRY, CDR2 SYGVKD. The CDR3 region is CAISESIGGDTYTF. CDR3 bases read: TGTGCCATCAGTGAGTCGATCGGGGGAGATACC.

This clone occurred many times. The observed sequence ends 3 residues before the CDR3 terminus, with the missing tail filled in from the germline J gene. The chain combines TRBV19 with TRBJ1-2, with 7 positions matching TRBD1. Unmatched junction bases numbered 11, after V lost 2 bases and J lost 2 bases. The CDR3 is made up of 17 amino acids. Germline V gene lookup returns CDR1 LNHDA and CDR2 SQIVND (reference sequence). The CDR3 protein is CASSITQTGRLNYGYTF. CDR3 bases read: TGTGCCAGTAGTATAACCCAGACAGGGAGACTGAACTATGGC. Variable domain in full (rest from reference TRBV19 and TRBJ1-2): DGGITQSPKYLFRKEGQNVTLSCEQNLNHDAMYWYRQDPGQGLRLIYYSQIVNDFQKGDIAEGYSVSREKKESFPLTVTSAQKNPTAFYLCASSITQTGRLNYGYTFGSGTRLTVV.

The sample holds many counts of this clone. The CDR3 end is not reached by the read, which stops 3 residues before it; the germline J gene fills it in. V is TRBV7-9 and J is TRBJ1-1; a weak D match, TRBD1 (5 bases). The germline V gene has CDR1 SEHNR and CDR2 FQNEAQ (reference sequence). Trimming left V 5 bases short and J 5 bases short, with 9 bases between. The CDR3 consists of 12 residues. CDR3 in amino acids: CASSLRGTEAFF. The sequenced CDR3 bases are TGTGCCAGCAGCCTACGGGGGACTGAA.

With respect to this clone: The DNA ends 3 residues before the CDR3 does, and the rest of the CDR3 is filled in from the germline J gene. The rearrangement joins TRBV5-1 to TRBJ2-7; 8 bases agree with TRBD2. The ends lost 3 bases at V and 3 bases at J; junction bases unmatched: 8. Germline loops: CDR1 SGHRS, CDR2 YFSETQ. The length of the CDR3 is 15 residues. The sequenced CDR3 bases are TGCGCCAGCAGCTCGGGGGGCGGGGGGCTCTACGAG. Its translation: CASSSGGGGLYE. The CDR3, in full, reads CASSSGGGGLYEQYF.

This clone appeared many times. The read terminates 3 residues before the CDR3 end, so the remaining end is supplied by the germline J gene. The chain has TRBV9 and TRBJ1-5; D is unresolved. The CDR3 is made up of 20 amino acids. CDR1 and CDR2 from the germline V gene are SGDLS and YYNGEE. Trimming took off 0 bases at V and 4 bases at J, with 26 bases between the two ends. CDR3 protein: CASSVVPTLTPPSTNQPQHF. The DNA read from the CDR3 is TGTGCCAGCAGCGTAGTGCCCACCTTGACACCACCTTCAACTAATCAGCCC.

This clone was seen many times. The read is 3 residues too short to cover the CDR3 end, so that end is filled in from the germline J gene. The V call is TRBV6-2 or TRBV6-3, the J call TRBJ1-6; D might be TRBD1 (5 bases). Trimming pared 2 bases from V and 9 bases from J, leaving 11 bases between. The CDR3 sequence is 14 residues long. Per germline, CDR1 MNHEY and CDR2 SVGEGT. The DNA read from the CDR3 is TGTGCCAGCAGTTACGGGGCTCTTGGTTCACCC. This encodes CASSYGALGSP. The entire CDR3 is CASSYGALGSPLHF.

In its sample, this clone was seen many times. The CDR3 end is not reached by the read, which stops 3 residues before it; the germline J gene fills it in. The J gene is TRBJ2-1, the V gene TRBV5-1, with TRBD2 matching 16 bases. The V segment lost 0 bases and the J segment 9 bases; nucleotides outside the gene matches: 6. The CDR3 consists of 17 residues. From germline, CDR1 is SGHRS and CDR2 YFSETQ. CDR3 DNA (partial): TGCGCCAGCAGCTTGGCGGGACTAGCGGGGGGGCCGATTGAG. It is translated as CASSLAGLAGGPIE. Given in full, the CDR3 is CASSLAGLAGGPIEQFF.

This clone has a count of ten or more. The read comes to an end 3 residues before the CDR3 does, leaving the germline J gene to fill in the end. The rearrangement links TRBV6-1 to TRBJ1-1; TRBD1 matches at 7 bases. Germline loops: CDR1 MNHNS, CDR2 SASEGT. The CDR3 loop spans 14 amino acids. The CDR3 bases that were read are TGTGCCAGCAGTGACGACAGGGAATGGTCCGAA. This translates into CASSDDREWSE. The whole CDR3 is CASSDDREWSEAFF.

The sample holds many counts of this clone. The DNA read from the CDR3 is TGTGCCAGCTTCGGGGACAGGGGTAATGAG. The encoded protein is CASFGDRGNE. The full CDR3 protein is CASFGDRGNEQFF. The chain uses TRBV6-2 or TRBV6-3 and TRBJ2-1; 10 bases fit TRBD1. The read gets to within 3 residues of the CDR3 end, and the germline J gene fills in the rest. Per germline, CDR1 MNHEY and CDR2 SVGEGT. V shed 8 bases and J 7 bases; nucleotides not matched to a gene: 5. This CDR3 contains 13 residues.

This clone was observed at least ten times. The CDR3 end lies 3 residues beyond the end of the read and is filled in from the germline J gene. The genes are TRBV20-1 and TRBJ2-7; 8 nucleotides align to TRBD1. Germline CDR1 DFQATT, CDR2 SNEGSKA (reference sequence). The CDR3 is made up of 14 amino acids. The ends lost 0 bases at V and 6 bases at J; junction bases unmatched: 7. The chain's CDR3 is CSARDLQGVGEQYF. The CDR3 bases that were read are TGCAGTGCTAGAGATTTACAGGGGGTGGGCGAG.

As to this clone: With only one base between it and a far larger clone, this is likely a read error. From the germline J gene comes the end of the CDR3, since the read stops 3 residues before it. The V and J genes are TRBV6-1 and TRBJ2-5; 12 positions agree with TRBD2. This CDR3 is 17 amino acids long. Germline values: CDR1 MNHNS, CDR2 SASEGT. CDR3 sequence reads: CASSELAGGPSTDTQYF. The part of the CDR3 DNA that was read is TGTGCCAGCAGTGAACTAGCGGGGGGGCCTAGCACAGATACC.